A selection of T cell receptor beta chains follows, all from one sample in a study of T cell repertoires and Cas9 in healthy adults. The data were produced by immunoSEQ multiplex PCR, yet TCRdb's version contains in-frame clones alone and is incomplete. The sample records over 14,000 clones, 80% to 90% being singletons. Sequencing input: Tregs (CD4+, CD25+, CD127-, CD137-, CD154-) from PBMCs; culture status not recorded. These receptors were taken from a human donor in good health. The CDR3 runs from the conserved cysteine through the conserved F or W. A D gene is named only where the DNA matches it firmly. Clone sizes are given selectively: once, few, many, or a class where the clone is expanded.

>-|TRBJ2-2|TRBV10-3|-
TGTGCCATCAGTGGTGGAACGAACACCGGGGAGCTGTTTTTT
CAISGGTNTGELFF
>TRBD1|TRBJ2-2|TRBV5-5|few
TGTGCCAGCAGGACAGGGGGGACCGGGGAGCTGTTTTTT
CASRTGGTGELFF
>-|TRBJ2-6|TRBV19|-
TGTGCCAGTACCATGCTGGGGGAAACTGGGGCCAACGTCCTGACTTTC
CASTMLGETGANVLTF
>-|TRBJ1-1|TRBV5-4|-
TGTGCCAGCAGCTTGGGCGGGCGACGGGGCACTGAAGCTTTCTTT
CASSLGGRRGTEAFF
>-|TRBJ1-5|TRBV19|-
TGTGCCAGTACCGGGACACGGAAGTGGCCCCAGCATTTT
CASTGTRKWPQHF
>TRBD2|TRBJ2-1|TRBV10-2|-
TGCGCCAGCAGTAAGTCCGGGACTAGCGGGAGGTACTCCTCCTACAATGAGCAGTTCTTC
CASSKSGTSGRYSSYNEQFF
>TRBD1|TRBJ1-2|TRBV7-2|-
TGTGCCAGCAGCTCCCCGGGACAGGGCGGAGGCTACACCTTC
CASSSPGQGGGYTF
>-|TRBJ2-7|TRBV6-6|-
TGTGCCAGCAGTAGGAACGGACTTAACTACGAGCAGTACTTC
CASSRNGLNYEQYF
>TRBD2|TRBJ2-1|TRBV7-7|-
TGTGCCAGCAGCCAAGGGGTAGGAGGTAGCGGGAGAGGGAATGAGCAGTTCTTC
CASSQGVGGSGRGNEQFF
>TRBD2|TRBJ2-1|TRBV28|-
TGTGCCAGCAGTAAATATAGCGGGGGATACAATGAGCAGTTCTTC
CASSKYSGGYNEQFF
>-|TRBJ2-1|TRBV11-2|-
TGTGCCAGCAGCTCGCGAACTGGCGGCTCCTACAATGAGCAGTTCTTC
CASSSRTGGSYNEQFF
>-|TRBJ1-2|TRBV11-3|-
TGTGCCAGCAGCTCCGGACAGTCAGGACGCTATGGCTACACCTTC
CASSSGQSGRYGYTF
>-|TRBJ1-3|TRBV7-9|-
TGTGCCAGCAGCTCGACCTCTGGAAACACCATATATTTT
CASSSTSGNTIYF
>-|TRBJ2-2|TRBV27|-
TGTGCCAGCAGTTTCGGGGGTATAACTAACACCGGGGAGCTGTTTTTT
CASSFGGITNTGELFF
>-|TRBJ1-1|TRBV18|few
TGTGCCAGCTCAGGCACCCACGGCACTGAAGCTTTCTTT
CASSGTHGTEAFF
>TRBD1|TRBJ1-2|TRBV15|-
TGTGCCACCTCCCAGGGGACAGACTATGGCTACACCTTC
CATSQGTDYGYTF
>-|TRBJ2-4|TRBV12-5|once
TGTGCTAGTGGTCGGGGACCGGGAGTAGCCAAAAACATTCAGTACTTC
CASGRGPGVAKNIQYF
>-|TRBJ1-6|TRBV5-5|-
TGTGCCAGCAGCTTGTACCCTGGACGGAGCTCCTATAATTCACCCCTCCACTTT
CASSLYPGRSSYNSPLHF
>TRBD2|TRBJ2-7|TRBV4-2|-
TGTGCCAGCAGCCAAGAACGGGGGGGCCGCGAGCAGTACTTC
CASSQERGGREQYF
>-|TRBJ2-5|TRBV7-2|-
TGTGCCAGCAGCTCGAATCGAGAGACCCAGTACTTC
CASSSNRETQYF
>-|TRBJ2-3|TRBV5-4|few
TGTGCCAGCAGCTTGGTTACGGGATTAGTGGCGGATACGCAGTATTTT
CASSLVTGLVADTQYF
>-|TRBJ2-7|TRBV2|-
TGTGCCAGCAGTGTGTTAGTGACCTACGAGCAGTACTTC
CASSVLVTYEQYF
>TRBD2|TRBJ2-2|TRBV19|-
TGTGCCAGTAGTATAGTGAACCCGGGACTAGCGGGAGGGCGAATCGGGGAGCTGTTTTTT
CASSIVNPGLAGGRIGELFF
>TRBD1|TRBJ2-7|TRBV7-2|-
TGTGCCAGCAGCTTAGCGACAGGGGCAAGGTACTTC
CASSLATGARYF
>TRBD2|TRBJ2-5|TRBV5-1|-
TGCGCCAGCAGCCCAAGGACTAGCGGGAGGGTCCAAGAGACCCAGTACTTC
CASSPRTSGRVQETQYF
>-|TRBJ2-2|TRBV4-2|-
TGTGCCAGCAGTCCTCCCCGGATTACTACCGGGGAGCTGTTTTTT
CASSPPRITTGELFF
>-|TRBJ1-2|TRBV18|-
TGTGCCAGCTCACCGAGGGGGGAAGGCTACACCTTC
CASSPRGEGYTF
>-|TRBJ1-1|TRBV6-6|-
TGTGCCAGCAGTTACCCAAGACAAGGGACCGACACTGAAGCTTTCTTT
CASSYPRQGTDTEAFF
>-|TRBJ1-2|TRBV5-5|-
TGTGCCAGCAGCTTAATTGGGACTAACTATGGCTACACCTTC
CASSLIGTNYGYTF
>TRBD1|TRBJ1-2|TRBV7-9|-
TGTGCCAGCAGCGCGACAGGGGGCGGTTATGGCTACACCTTC
CASSATGGGYGYTF
>-|TRBJ2-3|TRBV5-1|-
TGCGCCAGCAGCTTGGAGGCCTCTAGCACAGATACGCAGTATTTT
CASSLEASSTDTQYF
>TRBD1|TRBJ2-1|TRBV6-5|-
TGTGCCAGCAGTTTCCGGACAGGGGGGGACAATGAGCAGTTCTTC
CASSFRTGGDNEQFF
>-|TRBJ2-1|TRBV27|-
TGTGCCAGCACTCGGGGGACATCAATGCCCTCCTACAATGAGCAGTTCTTC
CASTRGTSMPSYNEQFF
>-|TRBJ1-5|TRBV25-1|-
TGTGCCAGCAGCCAGACAGGAAACTATCAGCCCCAGCATTTT
CASSQTGNYQPQHF
>-|TRBJ1-2|TRBV7-9|-
TGTGCCAGCAGGGAAGGGAACTATGGCTACACCTTC
CASREGNYGYTF
>-|TRBJ1-1|TRBV20-1|-
TGCAGTGTAAAGAAGGGTGAAGCTTTCTTT
CSVKKGEAFF
>-|TRBJ1-1|TRBV2|-
TGTGCCAGCAGGTGGGCGGGGAACACTGAAGCTTTCTTT
CASRWAGNTEAFF
>-|TRBJ2-7|TRBV19|-
TGTGCCAGTAGTAGCACAGGTACCCCCTACGGGCAGTACTTC
CASSSTGTPYGQYF
>-|TRBJ1-1|TRBV29-1|once
TGCAGCGTTGCCCTAGGGCGGAACACTGAAGCTTTCTTT
CSVALGRNTEAFF
>-|TRBJ2-5|TRBV7-2|-
TGTGCCAGCAGCCGAGCGGGCTACCAAGAGACCCAGTACTTC
CASSRAGYQETQYF
>-|TRBJ2-1|TRBV4-1|few
TGCGCCAGCAGCCAAGGGCGATATAGCGACTCCTACAATGAGCAGTTCTTC
CASSQGRYSDSYNEQFF
>-|TRBJ1-3|TRBV7-9|-
TGTGCCAGCAGCTTAGGGAGAAACACCATATATTTT
CASSLGRNTIYF